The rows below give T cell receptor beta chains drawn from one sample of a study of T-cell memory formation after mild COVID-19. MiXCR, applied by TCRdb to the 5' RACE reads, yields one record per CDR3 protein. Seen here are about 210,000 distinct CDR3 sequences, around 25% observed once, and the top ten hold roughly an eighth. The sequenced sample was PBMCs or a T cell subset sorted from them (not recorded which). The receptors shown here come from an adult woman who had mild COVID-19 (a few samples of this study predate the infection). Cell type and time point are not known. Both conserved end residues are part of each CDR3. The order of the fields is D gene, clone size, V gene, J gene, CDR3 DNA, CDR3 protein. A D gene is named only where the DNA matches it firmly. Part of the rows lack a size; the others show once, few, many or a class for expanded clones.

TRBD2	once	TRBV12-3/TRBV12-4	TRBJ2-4	TGTGCCAGCAGTTGGACCAGTCTAGCGGGAGCCAAAAACATTCAGTACTTC	CASSWTSLAGAKNIQYF
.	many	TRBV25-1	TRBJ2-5	TGTGCCAGCAGTCCCCTGACAGCCTACCAAGAGACCCAGTACTTC	CASSPLTAYQETQYF
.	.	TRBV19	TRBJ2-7	TGTGCCAGTAGTATCGGGTATTCCTACGAGCAGTACTTC	CASSIGYSYEQYF
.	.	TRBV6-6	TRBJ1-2	TGTGCCAGCAGTTACTCGATTGGAGGCCGAGGGATTTATGGCTACACCTTC	CASSYSIGGRGIYGYTF
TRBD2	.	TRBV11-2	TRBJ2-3	TGTGCCAGTTTTAGCGGGAGTTATAGGGATACGCAGTATTTT	CASFSGSYRDTQYF
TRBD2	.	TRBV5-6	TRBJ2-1	TGTGCCAGCAGCTTGGACGGGAGGGGGGGTAATGAGCAGTTCTTC	CASSLDGRGGNEQFF
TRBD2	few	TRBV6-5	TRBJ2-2	TGTGCCAGCAGTTACGCGGCGGGAGTTCCCACCGGGGAGCTGTTTTTT	CASSYAAGVPTGELFF
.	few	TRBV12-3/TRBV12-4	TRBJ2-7	TGTGCCAGCAGTGCCTTGACAGTTAAATCAACCGAGCAGTACTTC	CASSALTVKSTEQYF
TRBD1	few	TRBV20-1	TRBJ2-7	TGCAGTGCTAGACCTGGGACAGGGGGCACCTACGAGCAGTACTTC	CSARPGTGGTYEQYF
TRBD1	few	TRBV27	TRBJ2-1	TGTGCCAGCCGCAGATCCGGGACAGGGGGGGAAGAGCAGTTCTTC	CASRRSGTGGEEQFF